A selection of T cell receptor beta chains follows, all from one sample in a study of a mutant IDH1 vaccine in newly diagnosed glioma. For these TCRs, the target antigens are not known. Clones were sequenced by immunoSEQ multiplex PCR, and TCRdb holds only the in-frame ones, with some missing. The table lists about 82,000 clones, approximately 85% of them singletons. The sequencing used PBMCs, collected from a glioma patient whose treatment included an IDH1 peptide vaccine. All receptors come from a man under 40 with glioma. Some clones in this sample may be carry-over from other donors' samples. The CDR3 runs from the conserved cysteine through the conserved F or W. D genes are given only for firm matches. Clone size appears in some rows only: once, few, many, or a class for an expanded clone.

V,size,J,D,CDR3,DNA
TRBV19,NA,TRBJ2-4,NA,CASSIEGGKILAKNIQYF,TGTGCCAGTAGTATAGAGGGCGGGAAAATCCTAGCCAAAAACATTCAGTACTTC
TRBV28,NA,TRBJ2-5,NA,CASSLPQYYQETQYF,TGTGCCAGCAGTTTACCACAATACTACCAAGAGACCCAGTACTTC
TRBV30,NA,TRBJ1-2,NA,CAWMPYRVGFYGYTF,TGTGCCTGGATGCCCTACAGGGTCGGGTTCTATGGCTACACCTTC
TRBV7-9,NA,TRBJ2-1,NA,CATLPGGRYNEQFF,TGTGCCACCTTACCCGGGGGGCGGTACAATGAGCAGTTCTTC
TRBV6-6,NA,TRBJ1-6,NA,CASSYSDSNNSPLHF,TGTGCCAGCAGTTACTCTGACAGTAATAATTCACCCCTCCACTTT
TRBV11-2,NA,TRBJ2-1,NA,CASSFTSRQGSYNEQFF,TGTGCCAGCAGCTTCACATCTAGGCAGGGCTCCTACAATGAGCAGTTCTTC
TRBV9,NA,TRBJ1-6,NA,CASSASPNSPLHF,TGTGCCAGCTCCGCCAGCCCAAATTCACCCCTCCACTTT
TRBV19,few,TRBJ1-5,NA,CASSIVASGQPQHF,TGTGCCAGTAGTATTGTGGCCTCGGGACAGCCCCAGCATTTT
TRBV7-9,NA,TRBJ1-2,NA,CASSPPWDFYGYTF,TGTGCCAGCAGTCCCCCGTGGGATTTCTATGGCTACACCTTC
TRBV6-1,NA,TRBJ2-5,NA,CASRRETQYF,TGTGCCAGCAGGAGGGAGACCCAGTACTTC
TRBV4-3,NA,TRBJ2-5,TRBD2,CASSQDSSGSGETQYF,TGCGCCAGCAGCCAAGATTCTAGCGGGAGTGGGGAGACCCAGTACTTC
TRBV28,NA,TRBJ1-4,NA,CASSSPGTVEKLFF,TGTGCCAGCAGCTCACCAGGGACGGTAGAAAAACTGTTTTTT
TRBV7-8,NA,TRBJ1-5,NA,CASSYSRTQVGNQPQHF,TGTGCCAGCAGCTACAGTCGGACCCAGGTTGGCAATCAGCCCCAGCATTTT
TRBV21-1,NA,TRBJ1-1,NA,CASSRYQGGAEAFF,TGTGCCAGCAGCAGATATCAAGGCGGTGCAGAAGCTTTCTTT
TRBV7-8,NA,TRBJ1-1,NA,CASSLGAGIEAFF,TGTGCCAGCAGCTTAGGCGCAGGGATTGAAGCTTTCTTT
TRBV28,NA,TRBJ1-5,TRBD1,CASTNAGGDQPQHF,TGTGCCAGCACCAATGCAGGGGGCGATCAGCCCCAGCATTTT
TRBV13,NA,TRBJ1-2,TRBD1,CASSLGQGAVDNHGYTF,TGTGCCAGCAGCTTAGGGCAGGGGGCGGTGGATAATCACGGCTACACCTTC
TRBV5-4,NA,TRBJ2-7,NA,CASSRGDYEQYF,TGTGCCAGCAGCCGAGGAGACTACGAGCAGTACTTC
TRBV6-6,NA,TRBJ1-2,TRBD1,CASSGTGKVEGYTF,TGTGCCAGCAGTGGGACAGGGAAGGTCGAGGGCTACACCTTC
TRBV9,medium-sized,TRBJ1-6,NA,CASSVTDSSYNSPLHF,TGTGCCAGCAGCGTCACCGACAGCTCCTATAATTCACCCCTCCACTTT
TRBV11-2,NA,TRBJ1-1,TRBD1,CASSPIRGTGTEAFF,TGTGCCAGCAGCCCAATTAGAGGGACAGGCACTGAAGCTTTCTTT
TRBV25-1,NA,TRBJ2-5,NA,CASSETNRDQETQYF,TGTGCCAGCAGTGAAACGAACAGGGACCAAGAGACCCAGTACTTC
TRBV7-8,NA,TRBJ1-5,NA,CASSPHRLIVYSNQPQHF,TGTGCCAGCAGCCCCCACCGACTGATCGTCTATAGCAATCAGCCCCAGCATTTT
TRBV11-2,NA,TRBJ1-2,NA,CASREGRGKRDYGYTF,TGTGCCAGCAGAGAAGGACGGGGAAAAAGGGACTATGGCTACACCTTC
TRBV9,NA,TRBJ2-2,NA,CASSPRSLNTRELFF,TGTGCCAGCAGCCCCCGTAGCCTGAACACCAGGGAGCTGTTTTTT
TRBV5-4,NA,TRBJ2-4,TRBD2,CASSLRLAENIQYF,TGTGCCAGCAGCTTGCGACTAGCGGAAAACATTCAGTACTTC
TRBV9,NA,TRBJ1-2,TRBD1,CASSPRTGVYGYTF,TGTGCCAGCAGCCCCAGGACAGGGGTCTATGGCTACACCTTC
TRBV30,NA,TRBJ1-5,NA,CAWSVRVGQPQHF,TGTGCCTGGAGTGTCCGGGTGGGTCAGCCCCAGCATTTT
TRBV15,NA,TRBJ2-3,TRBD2,CATSRTSGSTDTQYF,TGTGCCACCAGCAGGACTAGCGGGAGCACAGATACGCAGTATTTT
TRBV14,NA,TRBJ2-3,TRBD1,CASSQDFRDSLTDTQYF,TGTGCCAGCAGCCAAGATTTCAGGGACAGCTTAACAGATACGCAGTATTTT
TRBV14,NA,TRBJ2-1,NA,CASSQKGTVYNEQFF,TGTGCCAGCAGCCAAAAAGGGACCGTCTACAATGAGCAGTTCTTC
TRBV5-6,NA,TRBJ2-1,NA,CASSDPRGSGSYNEQFF,TGTGCCAGCAGCGATCCTCGAGGAAGCGGATCCTACAATGAGCAGTTCTTC
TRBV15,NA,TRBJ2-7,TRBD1,CATSIGQGEYEQYF,TGTGCCACCAGCATTGGACAGGGGGAGTACGAGCAGTACTTC
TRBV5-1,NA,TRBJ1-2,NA,CASSLASDGYTF,TGCGCCAGCAGCTTGGCTTCCGATGGCTACACCTTC
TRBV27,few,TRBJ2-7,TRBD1,CASRATGTYEQYF,TGTGCCAGCAGAGCGACAGGGACCTACGAGCAGTACTTC
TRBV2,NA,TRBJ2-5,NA,CASTGAEQETQYF,TGTGCCAGCACGGGGGCCGAGCAAGAGACCCAGTACTTC
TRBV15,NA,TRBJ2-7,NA,CATSRDQGPHYEQYF,TGTGCCACCAGCAGAGATCAGGGCCCCCACTACGAGCAGTACTTC
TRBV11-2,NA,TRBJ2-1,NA,CASSLGDFHFNEQFF,TGTGCCAGCAGCTTAGGGGACTTCCACTTCAATGAGCAGTTCTTC
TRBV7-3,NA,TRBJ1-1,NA,CASSLMNRANTEAFF,TGTGCCAGCAGCTTAATGAACAGGGCTAACACTGAAGCTTTCTTT
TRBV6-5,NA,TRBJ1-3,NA,CASSYSEGNTIYF,TGTGCCAGCAGTTACTCCGAGGGAAACACCATATATTTT
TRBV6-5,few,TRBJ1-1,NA,CASSSGLNTEAFF,TGTGCCAGCAGTTCTGGGTTGAACACTGAAGCTTTCTTT
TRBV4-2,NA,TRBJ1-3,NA,CASSQDTGPSRGNTIYF,TGTGCCAGCAGCCAAGATACAGGGCCTTCTCGGGGAAACACCATATATTTT
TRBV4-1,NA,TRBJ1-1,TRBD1,CASSQEGQLGTEAFF,TGCGCCAGCAGCCAAGAGGGACAGCTGGGCACTGAAGCTTTCTTT